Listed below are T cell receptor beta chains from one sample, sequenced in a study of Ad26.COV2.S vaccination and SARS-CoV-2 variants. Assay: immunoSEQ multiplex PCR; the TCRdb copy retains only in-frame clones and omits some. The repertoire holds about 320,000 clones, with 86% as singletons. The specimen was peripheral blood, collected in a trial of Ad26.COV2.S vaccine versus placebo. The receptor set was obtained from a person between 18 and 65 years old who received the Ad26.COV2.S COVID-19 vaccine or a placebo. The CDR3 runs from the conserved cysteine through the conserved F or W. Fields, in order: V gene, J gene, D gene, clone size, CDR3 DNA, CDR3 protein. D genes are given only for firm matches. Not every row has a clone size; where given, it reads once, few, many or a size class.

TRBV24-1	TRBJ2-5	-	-	TGTGCCACCAGTGGTCCTCCCTGGGAGACCCAGTACTTC	CATSGPPWETQYF
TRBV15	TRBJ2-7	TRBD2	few	TGTGCCACCAGCCGCGGGACTAGCGGTTCCTACGAGCAGTACTTC	CATSRGTSGSYEQYF
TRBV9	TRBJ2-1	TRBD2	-	TGTGCCAGCAGCGTGGTAGCGGGGGGGAATGAGCAGTTCTTC	CASSVVAGGNEQFF
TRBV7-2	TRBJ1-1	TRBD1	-	TGTGCCAGCAGCTTGGCAGGGGGCCGGGAAGCTTTCTTT	CASSLAGGREAFF
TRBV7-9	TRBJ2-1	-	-	TGTGCCAGCAGCCTATCGGGTGGTGAGCAGTTCTTC	CASSLSGGEQFF
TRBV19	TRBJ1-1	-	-	TGTGCCAGTATTAGGACGGCAGGGAACACTGAAGCTTTCTTT	CASIRTAGNTEAFF
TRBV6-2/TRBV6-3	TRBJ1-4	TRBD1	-	TGTGCCAGCAGTTACACCGGACAGGGCCATAATGAAAAACTGTTTTTT	CASSYTGQGHNEKLFF
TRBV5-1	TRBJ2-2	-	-	TGCGCCAGCTCCCTACAACATGACACCGGGGAGCTGTTTTTT	CASSLQHDTGELFF
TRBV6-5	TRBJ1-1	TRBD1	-	TGTGCCAGCAGTTACTTAGGGGACAGTGTTCGGTACTTCTTT	CASSYLGDSVRYFF
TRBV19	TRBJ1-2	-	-	TGTGCCAGTAGTATGACGTGGCCACGGAGCGGTGGCTACACCTTC	CASSMTWPRSGGYTF
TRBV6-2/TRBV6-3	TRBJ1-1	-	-	TGTGCCAGCAGTTACGGGGCGGCCACTGAAGCTTTCTTT	CASSYGAATEAFF
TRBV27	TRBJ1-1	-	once	TGTGCCAGCAGCCCCATCTGGGACATGAACACTGAAGCTTTCTTT	CASSPIWDMNTEAFF
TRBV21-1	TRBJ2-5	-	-	TGTGCCAGCAGCAAAGACGGCAGACACCAAGAGACCCAGTACTTC	CASSKDGRHQETQYF
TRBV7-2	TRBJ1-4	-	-	TGTGCCAGCAGCATGGGGACGAGGCGTGAAAAACTGTTTTTT	CASSMGTRREKLFF
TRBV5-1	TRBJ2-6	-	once	TGCGCCAGCAGCTCCGACACGAGCTCTGGGGCCAACGTCCTGACTTTC	CASSSDTSSGANVLTF
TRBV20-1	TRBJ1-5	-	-	TGCAGTGCTAGTAGGGCAGGGGAATTCCGCAATCAGCCCCAGCATTTT	CSASRAGEFRNQPQHF
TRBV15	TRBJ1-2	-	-	TGTGCCACCAGTCTTAAGTCCGTCTATGGCTACACCTTC	CATSLKSVYGYTF
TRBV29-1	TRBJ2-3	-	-	TGCAGCGGCCTCAGGAATTACTACACAGATACGCAGTATTTT	CSGLRNYYTDTQYF